This T cell receptor (beta chain) originates from a study of blood T cell repertoires in COVID-19. Germline CDR1 reads SGHRS; CDR2 reads YFSETQ. The CDR3 is made up of 13 amino acids. Comment on this clone: One end of the junction varies from germline; a read error may be responsible.

Source study methods: How many nucleated cells were present was estimated from reference gene primer amplification. Sequencing used immunoSEQ multiplex PCR; TCRdb keeps in-frame clones, though not all of them. V and J calls plus clone size are reproduced from that table; the DNA served to infer D and trimming. The sample records fewer than 350,000 clones, approximately 88% being singletons. Sequenced sample: peripheral blood. The genes are TRBV5-1 and TRBJ1-4; no clear D. This receptor was taken from a man aged 25 to 40 with COVID-19, enrolled during active disease. The CDR3 DNA sequence: TGCGCCAGCCGCTTCACAAGAGGTGAAAAACTGTTTTTT. Amino acids: CASRFTRGEKLFF.